This T cell receptor (beta chain) was captured by sequencing in a study of blood T cell repertoires in COVID-19. Across the whole study: Some COVID-19 samples were acute and others convalescent; all came from the United States, Italy and Spain.

J gave up 10 bases and V 1 base, and 8 bases lay outside the gene matches. The CDR3 contains 16 residues. Germline V lookup: CDR1 LNHDA, CDR2 SQIVND (reference sequence). Data came from immunoSEQ multiplex PCR; TCRdb stores just in-frame clones and leaves some out. The table lists some 150,000 clones, over 65% of them singletons, with under 5.5% in the top ten. The genes are TRBV19 and TRBJ2-1, with 12 bases aligning to TRBD2. The specimen sequenced was peripheral blood. The TCR originated in a human donor in a cohort sampled during active COVID-19. The CDR3 protein is CASSIGTSGIRGEQFF. The DNA for the CDR3 is TGTGCCAGTAGTATAGGGACTAGCGGGATTCGGGGGGAGCAGTTCTTC.